This passage covers 3 T cell receptor beta chains from one sample sequenced in a study of shared clonotypes between healthy human individuals. Sequencing was performed with immunoSEQ multiplex PCR; in TCRdb, only in-frame clones are kept and a portion is missing. The sample lists about 480,000 clones, more than 65% occurring once. Material: PBMCs. Receptors were obtained from a woman aged 40 to 50 in good health. Some clones in this sample may be carry-over from other donors' samples.

This clone appeared many times. The same CDR3 also results from other DNA sequences found in this sample. The chain has TRBV7-9 and TRBJ2-1, with 7 positions matching TRBD2. There are 16 residues in the CDR3. J lost 4 bases, V lost 5 bases, and 11 bases had no gene match. Looked up from germline, CDR1 is SEHNR and CDR2 is FQNEAQ (reference sequence). The CDR3 is CASSPRGGSAYNEQFF. The CDR3 DNA is TGTGCCAGCAGCCCCCGGGGCGGGAGCGCTTACAATGAGCAGTTCTTC.

The chain combines TRBV19 with TRBJ2-2, with a weak D call TRBD2 (6 bases). With 8 bases removed from V and 5 bases from J, the gap between germline ends came to 15 bases. The CDR3 is made up of 14 amino acids. The germline CDR1 and CDR2 sequences are LNHDA and SQIVND (reference sequence). CDR3 coding DNA: TGTGCCAGTGGAGGGAGAGCGGCGACCGGGGAGCTGTTTTTT. Translation gives CASGGRAATGELFF.

The DNA for the CDR3 is TGTGCCAGCAGGCCACCGGGGGGAGGGGAGCAGTACTTC. It translates to CASRPPGGGEQYF. The chain is built from TRBV28 and TRBJ2-7; 7 bases are a match to TRBD2. The CDR3 consists of 13 residues. CDR1 and CDR2 from the germline V gene are MDHEN and SYDVKM. V lost 6 bases and J lost 7; bases outside the gene matches: 9.